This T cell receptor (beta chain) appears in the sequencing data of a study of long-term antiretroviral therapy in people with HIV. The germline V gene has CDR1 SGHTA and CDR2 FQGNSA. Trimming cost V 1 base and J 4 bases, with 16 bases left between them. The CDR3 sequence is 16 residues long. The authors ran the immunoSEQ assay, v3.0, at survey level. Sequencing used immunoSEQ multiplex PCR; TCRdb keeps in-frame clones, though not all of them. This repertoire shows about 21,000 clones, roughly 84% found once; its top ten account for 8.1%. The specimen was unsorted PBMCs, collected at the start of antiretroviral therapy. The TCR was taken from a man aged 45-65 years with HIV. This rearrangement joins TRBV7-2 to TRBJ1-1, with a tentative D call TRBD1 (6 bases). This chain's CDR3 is CASSLGEGGGFTEAFF. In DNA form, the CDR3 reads TGTGCCAGCAGCTTAGGGGAGGGGGGAGGATTCACTGAAGCTTTCTTT.